This T cell receptor beta chain stems from a study of blood T cell repertoires in COVID-19. The CDR3 is made up of 15 amino acids. Germline V CDR1 and CDR2: SGHRS, YFSETQ. Losses at the gene ends were 4 bases for V and 1 base for J; bases not matched to a gene: 6. As handled by the study authors: Nucleated cell number was recorded as an estimate derived from reference gene primer amplification. The protocol was immunoSEQ multiplex PCR, while the TCRdb copy is restricted to in-frame clones and leaves out a portion. V, J and clone size are taken as reported in that table, and D and trimming were inferred from the DNA itself. This sample carries under 250,000 clones, just over 85% of them seen once, and the ten largest clones take over 1.1%.

Sample: peripheral blood. The source is an elderly man with acute or convalescent COVID-19. The rearrangement links TRBV5-1 to TRBJ1-1; TRBD1 matches at 8 bases. The CDR3 sequence is CASSPTGARNTEAFF. The CDR3 DNA sequence: TGCGCCAGCAGCCCGACAGGGGCCAGGAACACTGAAGCTTTCTTT.